This T cell receptor beta chain was identified in a study of T-cell reconstitution after alpha-beta-depleted transplantation in children. Unique molecular identifiers were incorporated when the TCRbeta library was constructed. TCRdb passed the PCR reads through MiXCR, listing each CDR3 protein once. The profile shows about 410,000 distinct CDR3 sequences, roughly 20% of them singletons. Germline lookup yields CDR1 MDHEN and CDR2 SYDVKM. The CDR3 is 19 residues long. Trimming at V came to 6 bases and at J to 8 bases, leaving 26 bases not matched to a gene. The gene calls are TRBV28 and TRBJ1-2; the match to TRBD1 covers 8 bases. Sequences were derived from PBMCs from the stem cell graft donor, sampled from the stem cell graft. This TCR was sampled from a human donor who donated a stem cell graft to a child with acute myeloid leukemia. CDR3 sequence: CASRLGTTGGRFIDIGYTF. The CDR3 DNA follows: TGTGCCAGCAGACTCGGCACAACAGGGGGTCGTTTCATCGATATAGGCTACACCTTC.